This T cell receptor beta chain was observed in a study of response to subunit inactivated influenza vaccine. TCRdb reprocessed the RT-PCR reads via MiXCR and lists one record per CDR3 protein. The sample shows hundreds of thousands of distinct CDR3 sequences, 15% to 18% of them seen only once. The CDR3 has 16 residues. Germline V gene sequence: CDR1 MNHEY, CDR2 SMNVEV (reference sequence). The J segment lost 4 bases and the V segment lost 1 base, leaving 7 bases of the junction unmatched. The study's findings and limits: The authors proposed limited new T cell recruitment per seasonal influenza vaccination.

This clonotype was observed at least ten times. Antigen: not known. The specimen was PBMCs from blood, collected 12 days after vaccination. This receptor was taken from a man aged 45-60 years who received an inactivated influenza vaccine. This chain joins TRBV27 and TRBJ2-1; 7 bases line up with TRBD2. The CDR3 DNA reads TGTGCCAGCAGTTTATTAGTGGGAGCGGGATACAATGAGCAGTTCTTC. Protein: CASSLLVGAGYNEQFF.